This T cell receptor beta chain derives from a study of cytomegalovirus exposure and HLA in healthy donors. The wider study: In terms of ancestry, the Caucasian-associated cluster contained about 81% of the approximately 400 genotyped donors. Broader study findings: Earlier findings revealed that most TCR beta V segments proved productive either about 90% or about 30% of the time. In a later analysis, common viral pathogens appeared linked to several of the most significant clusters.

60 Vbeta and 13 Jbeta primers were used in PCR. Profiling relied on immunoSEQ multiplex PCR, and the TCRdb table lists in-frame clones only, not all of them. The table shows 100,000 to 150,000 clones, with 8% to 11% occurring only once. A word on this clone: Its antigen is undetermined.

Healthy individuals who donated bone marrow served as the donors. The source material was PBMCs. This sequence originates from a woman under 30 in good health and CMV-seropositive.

The CDR3 protein is CSAQEVVGINEQYF. The CDR3 DNA reads as TGCAGCGCCCAAGAAGTAGTTGGTATTAACGAGCAGTACTTC. The chain links TRBV29-1 to TRBJ2-7; D is uncertain. Germline assignment: CDR1 SQVTM and CDR2 ANQGSEA. This CDR3 has 14 amino acids. The V end lost 7 bases, the J end lost 5 bases, and 21 bases lay between the germline ends.